A single sample is the source of the 9 T cell receptor beta chains below, sequenced in a study of tumor and adjacent non-tumor tissue in lung cancer. The library came from three nested PCR rounds adapted from ARM-PCR protocols. In TCRdb, the multiplex PCR reads were re-called with MiXCR into one record per CDR3 protein. This sample has fewer than 120,000 distinct CDR3 sequences; 84% occur once, and the top ten carry approximately 22%. The template was RNA from unsorted bulk tissue. Sequences were obtained from lung tumor tissue. Receptors were obtained from a man in his sixties or seventies with non-small cell lung cancer.

This clonotype was seen once. The junction departs from the called germline gene at one end, perhaps through a read error. The rearrangement uses TRBV11-3 and TRBJ2-1; TRBD1 is a possible D gene (6 bases). The germline V gene encodes CDR1 SGHNT and CDR2 YENEEA. The CDR3 runs 16 residues. The CDR3 reads CVSSLDPTRGRGEQFF. CDR3 bases: TGTGTCAGCAGCTTAGATCCTACGAGGGGCAGGGGTGAGCAGTTCTTC.

Worth noting for this clonotype: An end of the junction does not agree with germline; a read error may underlie this. V gene TRBV4-2 combines with J gene TRBJ2-3, with 12 bases that match TRBD1. Germline CDR1 LGHNA, CDR2 YNFKEQ. The CDR3 is 19 amino acids. CDR3 sequence reads: CVSSQDEGQGASSTDTQYF. In nucleotides, the CDR3 is TGTGTCAGCAGCCAAGATGAGGGACAGGGGGCATCTAGCACAGATACGCAGTATTTT.

On this clonotype: One junction end does not reproduce the germline sequence, and a read error may be involved. The chain combines TRBV4-1 with TRBJ2-7; D gene uncertain. This CDR3 region has 16 residues. The germline CDR1 and CDR2 sequences are MGHRA and YSYEKL. CDR3 region: CAISQDLGRGSYEQCF. The CDR3 region has the DNA TGCGCCATCAGCCAAGATTTGGGTAGAGGATCCTACGAGCAGTGCTTC.

On this clonotype: Being one base from a much bigger clone, this may be a read error. The conserved closing phenylalanine or tryptophan is absent in this CDR3, likely reflecting a read error. No DNA is shown, since the ends of the CDR3 on it are uncertain; the CDR3 is the one TCRdb lists. The chain links TRBV6-2 or TRBV6-3 to TRBJ2-1; TRBD1, the table's D call, lacks a check against the DNA. Germline-derived CDR1 and CDR2 are MNHEY and SVGEGT. A total of 16 residues make up the CDR3, ends included. The CDR3 loop is CASSYQIGQEYNEQLL.

The rearrangement links TRBV12-5 to TRBJ1-2, with D tentatively TRBD1 (5 bases). Germline V gives CDR1 LGHNT, CDR2 FRNRAP. The CDR3 extends over 13 amino acids. Trimming removed 5 bases from V and 8 bases from J, with 15 bases in between. CDR3 amino acids: CASGPYVEGGYTF. CDR3 coding DNA: TGTGCTAGTGGTCCCTACGTGGAGGGGGGCTACACCTTC.

The V gene is TRBV11-2, the J gene TRBJ2-7; possible D gene TRBD1, 6 bases. V shed 9 bases and J shed 4 bases, with 25 bases lying between them. Germline CDR1 and CDR2: SGHAT and FQNNGV. The CDR3 sequence is 16 residues long. The CDR3 coding sequence is TGTGCCAGAAGCCCCCCCGCCGGGACACAAACATACGAGCAGTACTTC. Its protein product is CARSPPAGTQTYEQYF.

A note on this clonotype: This sequence may be a read error, since a much larger clone differs from it by one base. As the CDR3 is not closed by the conserved phenylalanine or tryptophan, this likely results from a read error. The rearrangement joins TRBV5-6 to TRBJ2-7, with 13 bases lining up with TRBD2. CDR1 and CDR2 (germline): SGHDT, YYEEEE. V gave up 4 bases and J gave up 3 bases; unmatched junction bases: 4. This CDR3 region has 15 residues. The DNA for the CDR3 is TGTGCCAGCAGCCTGGGGACTAGCGGGGTCTACGAGCAGTACTTA. Translation gives CASSLGTSGVYEQYL.

A word on this clonotype: One junction end disagrees with the germline gene, perhaps due to a read error. This chain links TRBV12-3 or TRBV12-4 with TRBJ2-5; D unclear. The CDR3 is 14 amino acids. In DNA form, the CDR3 reads TGTGCCAGCATTCATTTTGAGTACCAAGAGACCCAATACTTC. It is translated as CASIHFEYQETQYF.

Turning to this clonotype: The conserved phenylalanine or tryptophan is not found at the CDR3 terminus, so this likely reflects a read error. V is TRBV10-2 and J is TRBJ2-2; D unresolved. This CDR3 spans 13 amino acids. Germline CDR1 reads WSHSY; CDR2 reads SAAADI. The CDR3 DNA follows: TGCGCAAGCAGTTCCGTCAGGAGTCGGGAGCTGTTTTAT. The encoded protein is CASSSVRSRELFY.